This T cell receptor beta chain was sequenced for a study of T cell responses to AZD1222 COVID-19 vaccine. CDR1 is LNHNV and CDR2 is YYDKDF in the germline V gene (reference sequence). The ends were cut back, 3 bases at V and 3 bases at J, with 15 bases in the middle. The CDR3 has 16 amino acids. Sequencing was performed with immunoSEQ multiplex PCR; in TCRdb, only in-frame clones are kept and a portion is missing. The sample holds some 120,000 clones; around 87% are singletons and the top ten take around 3%. The input for sequencing was peripheral blood, taken 28 days after the second AZD1222 dose. The receptor was derived from an adult who received the AZD1222 COVID-19 vaccine. The chain is built from TRBV15 and TRBJ1-5; D call uncertain. CDR3 region: CATSRGQRLFNQPQHF. DNA of the CDR3: TGTGCCACCAGCAGGGGCCAGAGGCTGTTCAATCAGCCCCAGCATTTT.